One and the same sample provided the 5 T cell receptor beta chains below, sequenced in a study of cytomegalovirus exposure and HLA in healthy donors. Primers included in the PCR were 60 Vbeta and 13 Jbeta primers. Method: immunoSEQ multiplex PCR; TCRdb's copy keeps in-frame clones and lacks some. The sample lists 100,000 to 130,000 clones, approximately 79% occurring once. Sequencing used PBMCs. The source is a woman aged 40-49 years in good health and CMV-seropositive.

The chain uses TRBV28 and TRBJ1-6; possible D gene TRBD1, 6 bases. Between the trimmed V and J ends, which lost 5 bases and 10 bases, there was a span of 15 bases. Per the germline V gene, CDR1 is MDHEN and CDR2 is SYDVKM. This CDR3 has 14 amino acids. The CDR3 here is CASSQQGSQSPLHF. The CDR3 bases are TGTGCCAGCAGTCAACAGGGATCTCAGTCACCCCTCCACTTT.

V and J are TRBV7-6 and TRBJ2-7; TRBD2 is a possible D gene (6 bases). V lost 0 bases and J lost 0, with 15 bases in between. CDR3 length: 17 residues. CDR1 SGHVS and CDR2 FNYEAQ come from the germline V gene. CDR3 DNA: TGTGCCAGCAGCTTAGCGTCGGGGGAATCCCCCTCCTACGAGCAGTACTTC. Its translation: CASSLASGESPSYEQYF.

The rearrangement uses TRBV30 and TRBJ2-2; TRBD1 matches 9 bases. Germline trimming cut 3 bases from V and 2 bases from J; bases unmatched to any gene: 13. CDR1 GTSNPN and CDR2 SVGIG come from the germline V gene (reference sequence). The CDR3 is 18 residues long. CDR3 DNA: TGTGCCTGGAGCGATCGCTTAAGGGGACAGGGCAACACCGGGGAGCTGTTTTTT. This codes for CAWSDRLRGQGNTGELFF.

The rearrangement joins TRBV5-1 to TRBJ1-1; weak D call: TRBD1 (5 bases). Trimming left V 4 bases short and J 5 bases short, with 15 bases between. The CDR3 is 14 residues long. Germline V gene data show CDR1 as SGHRS and CDR2 as YFSETQ. The CDR3 region is CASSDSGGRTEAFF. The DNA for the CDR3 is TGCGCCAGCAGCGATTCCGGGGGGAGGACTGAAGCTTTCTTT.

The chain links TRBV30 to TRBJ1-1; 8 nucleotides agree with TRBD1. The ends lost 3 bases at V and 1 base at J; junction bases unmatched: 13. The V gene's germline CDR1 is GTSNPN and CDR2 SVGIG (reference sequence). This CDR3 is built from 17 residues. DNA of the CDR3: TGTGCCTGGAGACGACGGGCAGGGGGCGACCCGAACACTGAAGCTTTCTTT. Translated, it gives CAWRRRAGGDPNTEAFF.